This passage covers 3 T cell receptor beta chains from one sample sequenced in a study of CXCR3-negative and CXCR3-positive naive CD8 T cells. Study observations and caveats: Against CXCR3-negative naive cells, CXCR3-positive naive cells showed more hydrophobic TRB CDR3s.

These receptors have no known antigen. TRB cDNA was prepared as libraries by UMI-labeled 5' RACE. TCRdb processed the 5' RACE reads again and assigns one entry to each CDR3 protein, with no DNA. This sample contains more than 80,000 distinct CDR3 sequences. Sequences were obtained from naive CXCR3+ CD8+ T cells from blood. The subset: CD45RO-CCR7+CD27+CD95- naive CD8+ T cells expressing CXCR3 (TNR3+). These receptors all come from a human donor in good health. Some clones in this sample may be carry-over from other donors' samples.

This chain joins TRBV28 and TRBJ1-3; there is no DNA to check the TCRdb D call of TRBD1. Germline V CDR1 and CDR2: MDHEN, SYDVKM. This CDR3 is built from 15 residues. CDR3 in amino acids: CASSSGDAPGNTIYF.

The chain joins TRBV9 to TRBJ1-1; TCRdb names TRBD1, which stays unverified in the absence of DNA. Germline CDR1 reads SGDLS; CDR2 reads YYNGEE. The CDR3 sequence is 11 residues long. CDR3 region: CASSPGDQAFF.

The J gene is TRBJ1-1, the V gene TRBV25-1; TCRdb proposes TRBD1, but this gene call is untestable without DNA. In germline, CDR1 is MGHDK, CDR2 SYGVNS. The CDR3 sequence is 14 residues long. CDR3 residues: CASSELYLGGCEAF. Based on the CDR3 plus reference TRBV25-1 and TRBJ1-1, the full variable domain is EADIYQTPRYLVIGTGKKITLECSQTMGHDKMYWYQQDPGMELHLIHYSYGVNSTEKGDLSSESTVSRIRTEHFPLTLESARPSHTSQYLCASSELYLGGCEAFGQGTRLTVV.